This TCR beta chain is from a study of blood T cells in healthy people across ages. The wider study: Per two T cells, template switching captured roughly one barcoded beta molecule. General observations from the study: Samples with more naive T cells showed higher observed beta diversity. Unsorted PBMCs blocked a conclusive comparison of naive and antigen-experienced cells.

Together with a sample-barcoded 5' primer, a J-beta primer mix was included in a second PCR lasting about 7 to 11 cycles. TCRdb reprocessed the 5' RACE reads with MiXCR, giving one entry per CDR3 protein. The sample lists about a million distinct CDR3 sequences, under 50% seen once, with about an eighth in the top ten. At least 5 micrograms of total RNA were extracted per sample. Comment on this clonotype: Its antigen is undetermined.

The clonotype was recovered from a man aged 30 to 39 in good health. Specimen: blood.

CDR3 DNA: TGTGCCAGCAGTGAACCTCAGCTATCCTACGAGCAGTACTTC. The encoded protein is CASSEPQLSYEQYF. The chain employs TRBV6-1 and TRBJ2-7; D ambiguous. Trimming cost V 2 bases and J 1 base, with 9 bases left between them. The CDR3 is 14 amino acids. In germline, CDR1 is MNHNS, CDR2 SASEGT.